The rows below give T cell receptor beta chains drawn from one sample of a study of CD8 T cells in ankylosing spondylitis. TCRdb reprocessed the 5' RACE reads via MiXCR and lists one record per CDR3 protein. Counted here are over 100,000 distinct CDR3 sequences, 6.5% to 9% occurring once; the ten biggest clones make up 12%. The sequencing input was blood, either unsorted or a sorted T cell fraction (not recorded which). Receptors were obtained from a male donor with ankylosing spondylitis or in good health (not recorded which). Both conserved end residues are trimmed from each CDR3. The D gene is left open where the match is weak.

V gene: TRBV11-2; J gene: TRBJ2-3; CDR3 length: 11; D gene: TRBD2; CDR3 protein: ASSSLAGEPQY
V gene: TRBV2; J gene: TRBJ2-1; CDR3 length: 13; D gene: TRBD2; CDR3 protein: ASSGASGAYNEQF
V gene: TRBV6-5; J gene: TRBJ1-2; CDR3 length: 10; D gene: -; CDR3 protein: ASSAPNYGYT
V gene: TRBV7-2; J gene: TRBJ2-2; CDR3 length: 13; D gene: -; CDR3 protein: ASSLQGPYTGELF
V gene: TRBV5-1; J gene: TRBJ1-4; CDR3 length: 11; D gene: -; CDR3 protein: ASSRGGDEKLF
V gene: TRBV20-1; J gene: TRBJ1-2; CDR3 length: 11; D gene: -; CDR3 protein: SARQITNYGYT
V gene: TRBV5-1; J gene: TRBJ1-1; CDR3 length: 11; D gene: -; CDR3 protein: ASSLAGVNEAF
V gene: TRBV19; J gene: TRBJ2-7; CDR3 length: 12; D gene: -; CDR3 protein: ASSIGPGTYEQY
V gene: TRBV12-3/TRBV12-4; J gene: TRBJ1-1; CDR3 length: 12; D gene: -; CDR3 protein: ASSLGGRNTEAF
V gene: TRBV20-1; J gene: TRBJ1-2; CDR3 length: 10; D gene: -; CDR3 protein: SAHIFNYGYT
V gene: TRBV20-1; J gene: TRBJ2-5; CDR3 length: 13; D gene: TRBD2; CDR3 protein: SAERVLADQETQY
V gene: TRBV4-2; J gene: TRBJ2-3; CDR3 length: 15; D gene: -; CDR3 protein: ASSPLGRTSNSDTQY
V gene: TRBV5-1; J gene: TRBJ2-1; CDR3 length: 10; D gene: -; CDR3 protein: ASSLQGREQF
V gene: TRBV7-2; J gene: TRBJ2-1; CDR3 length: 12; D gene: -; CDR3 protein: ASSLARTNNEQF
V gene: TRBV5-6; J gene: TRBJ1-5; CDR3 length: 14; D gene: -; CDR3 protein: ASSFSEGKSNQPQH
V gene: TRBV12-3/TRBV12-4; J gene: TRBJ2-7; CDR3 length: 11; D gene: -; CDR3 protein: ASSFGSGWEQY
V gene: TRBV9; J gene: TRBJ1-6; CDR3 length: 11; D gene: -; CDR3 protein: ASRTRDNSPLH
V gene: TRBV7-2; J gene: TRBJ1-6; CDR3 length: 12; D gene: -; CDR3 protein: ASSLGPWGSPLH
V gene: TRBV2; J gene: TRBJ1-2; CDR3 length: 10; D gene: -; CDR3 protein: ASSETEYGYT
V gene: TRBV28; J gene: TRBJ1-1; CDR3 length: 10; D gene: -; CDR3 protein: AVPAGVTETF
V gene: TRBV20-1; J gene: TRBJ2-1; CDR3 length: 13; D gene: TRBD2; CDR3 protein: SARPGTSSHNEQF
V gene: TRBV25-1; J gene: TRBJ2-7; CDR3 length: 13; D gene: -; CDR3 protein: ASSEGQGVAYEQY
V gene: TRBV29-1; J gene: TRBJ2-4; CDR3 length: 14; D gene: -; CDR3 protein: SVEDPLGRPQNIQY
V gene: TRBV27; J gene: TRBJ2-3; CDR3 length: 12; D gene: -; CDR3 protein: ASRPPRVPDTQY
V gene: TRBV10-3; J gene: TRBJ2-1; CDR3 length: 14; D gene: -; CDR3 protein: AISGGLLSSYNEQF
V gene: TRBV29-1; J gene: TRBJ2-7; CDR3 length: 10; D gene: -; CDR3 protein: SVEANAYEQY
V gene: TRBV20-1; J gene: TRBJ2-3; CDR3 length: 12; D gene: TRBD2; CDR3 protein: SAREGGTPDTQY
V gene: TRBV5-1; J gene: TRBJ2-2; CDR3 length: 14; D gene: -; CDR3 protein: ASSLVAGASTGELF
V gene: TRBV6-1; J gene: TRBJ1-2; CDR3 length: 14; D gene: -; CDR3 protein: ATTPGGRTSNYGYT
V gene: TRBV20-1; J gene: TRBJ2-1; CDR3 length: 12; D gene: TRBD2; CDR3 protein: SASWTSEPNEQF
V gene: TRBV18; J gene: TRBJ2-1; CDR3 length: 10; D gene: TRBD1; CDR3 protein: ASSQTGYEQF
V gene: TRBV12-3/TRBV12-4; J gene: TRBJ2-5; CDR3 length: 12; D gene: TRBD1; CDR3 protein: ASSFGQGKETQY